The 3 T cell receptor beta chains below come from one sample, sequenced in a study of blood T cell repertoires in COVID-19. TCRdb keeps only in-frame clones here, not all; method: immunoSEQ multiplex PCR. Of 500,000 or so clones listed, approximately 90% are singletons. The sample comprised PBMCs or T cells enriched from blood (not recorded which). The receptors were gathered from a woman aged 18-29 years who had recovered from COVID-19.

V usage is TRBV20-1 and J usage is TRBJ2-7; D unclear. The germline V and J ends were trimmed by 2 bases and 6 bases, with 5 bases remaining between them. In germline, CDR1 is DFQATT, CDR2 SNEGSKA (reference sequence). This CDR3 has 10 residues. The CDR3 here is CSARILEQYF. CDR3 coding DNA: TGCAGTGCTAGAATCCTCGAGCAGTACTTC.

The V and J genes are TRBV10-2 and TRBJ2-5, with TRBD2 identical over 11 bases. The ends lost 3 bases at V and 3 bases at J; junction bases unmatched: 9. Germline values: CDR1 WSHSY, CDR2 SAAADI. The CDR3 length is 17 residues. The CDR3 reads CASSEIRLAGIEETQYF. In DNA, the CDR3 is TGCGCCAGCAGTGAAATTAGACTAGCGGGGATCGAAGAGACCCAGTACTTC.

This chain links TRBV5-1 with TRBJ1-5; D gene unclear. Germline-derived CDR1 and CDR2 are SGHRS and YFSETQ. Trimming pared 2 bases from V and 0 bases from J, leaving 12 bases between. The CDR3 is made up of 16 amino acids. CDR3 region: CASSFGGPFSNQPQHF. DNA of the CDR3: TGCGCCAGCAGCTTCGGCGGCCCCTTTAGCAATCAGCCCCAGCATTTT.